The present entry profiles one TCR beta chain with its context. The antigen is not known. The data were obtained in a study of beta chain features in type 1 diabetes. Findings and caveats of the study: Patients with Type 1 diabetes showed moderately but significantly shorter TCRB CDR3s in all four CD4+ subsets. Reduced insertions and increased deletions marked VDJ junctions in type 1 diabetes patients.

As every portion of the isolated RNA was reverse transcribed, the sequencing read expressed TCRB transcripts. Clones were sequenced by immunoSEQ multiplex PCR, and TCRdb holds only the in-frame ones, with some missing. This sample has 130,000 or so clones, with around 9% found just once. A heparinised blood draw that averaged roughly 100 mL was obtained once from each donor. The sequenced sample consisted of central memory CD4+ T cells from blood. The sequence derives from a young man with type 1 diabetes.

The DNA of the CDR3 is TGTGCCACCAGCAGAGATTTATCGGGGAAAAATGAAAAACTGTTTTTT. It encodes CATSRDLSGKNEKLFF. The chain recombines TRBV15 with TRBJ1-4; D not certain. CDR3 length: 16 residues. The V gene lost 0 bases and the J gene lost 5 bases, with 13 bases spanning the gap. Germline loops: CDR1 LNHNV, CDR2 YYDKDF (reference sequence). The whole variable domain, filled in from reference TRBV15 and TRBJ1-4, reads DAMVIQNPRYQVTQFGKPVTLSCSQTLNHNVMYWYQQKSSQAPKLLFHYYDKDFNNEADTPDNFQSRRPNTSFCFLDIRSPGLGDTAMYLCATSRDLSGKNEKLFFGSGTQLSVL.